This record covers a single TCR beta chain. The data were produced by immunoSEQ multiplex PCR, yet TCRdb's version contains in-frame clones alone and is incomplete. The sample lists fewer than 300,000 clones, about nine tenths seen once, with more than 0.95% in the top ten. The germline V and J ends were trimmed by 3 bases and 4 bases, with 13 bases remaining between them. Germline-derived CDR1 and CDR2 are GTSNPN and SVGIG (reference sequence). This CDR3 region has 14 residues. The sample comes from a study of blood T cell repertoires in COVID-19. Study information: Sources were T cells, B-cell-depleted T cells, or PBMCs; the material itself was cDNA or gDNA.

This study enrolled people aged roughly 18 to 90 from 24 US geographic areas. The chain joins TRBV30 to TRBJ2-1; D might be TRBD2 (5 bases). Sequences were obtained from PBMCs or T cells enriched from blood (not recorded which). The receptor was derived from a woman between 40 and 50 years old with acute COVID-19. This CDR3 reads CAWRLVSGYNEQFF. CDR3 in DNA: TGTGCCTGGAGACTAGTTTCGGGGTACAATGAGCAGTTCTTC.